This T cell receptor beta chain was found in a study of T cells in Graves' hyperthyroidism and ophthalmopathy. Findings and limits, study-wide: In the analysis, a 13 V-J model separated ophthalmopathy from stable hyperthyroidism. Before onset, ophthalmopathy was predicted by the model a median around 6 months earlier.

Lactation, pregnancy, other autoimmune disease or uncontrolled infection excluded patients. RNA transcripts yielded amplified TCR beta CDR3 regions. HTBI primers were used for first-round RT-PCR of the TCR CDR3. TCRdb fed the multiplex PCR reads into MiXCR, producing one record per CDR3 protein. The table shows about 640,000 distinct CDR3 sequences, with around 21% occurring only once. This clonotype came up many times. The antigen is undetermined. The specimen was blood. This clonotype was sampled from a man aged 25 to 45 with Graves' ophthalmopathy.

This CDR3 is CASSLGASGITDTQYF. DNA for the CDR3: TGTGCCAGCAGTTTAGGGGCTAGCGGGATCACAGATACGCAGTATTTT. V gene TRBV28 combines with J gene TRBJ2-3, with 9 positions matching TRBD2. Trimming cost V 2 bases and J 2 bases; bases outside gene matches: 5. The CDR3 spans 16 residues. From germline, CDR1 is MDHEN and CDR2 SYDVKM.